These 26 T cell receptor beta chains were all obtained from the same sample, sequenced in a study of T cell responses to AZD1222 COVID-19 vaccine. Sequencing used immunoSEQ multiplex PCR; TCRdb keeps in-frame clones, though not all of them. This table holds 95,000 to 150,000 clones, roughly 90% found once. Sequenced material: peripheral blood, taken on day 0 of AZD1222 vaccination. These receptors were obtained from an adult in good health.

The V gene is TRBV29-1, the J gene TRBJ2-1; possible D gene TRBD2, 6 bases. Germline V CDR1 and CDR2: SQVTM, ANQGSEA. V was pared by 6 bases and J by 0 bases, with 9 bases between. CDR3 length: 13 amino acids. The CDR3: CSVGGASYNEQFF. DNA for the CDR3: TGCAGCGTGGGCGGGGCCTCCTACAATGAGCAGTTCTTC.

The chain couples TRBV6-2 or TRBV6-3 to TRBJ1-2; 8 bases fit TRBD1. V trimming: 5 bases; J trimming: 6 bases; junction bases outside the gene matches: 8. Germline V gene data show CDR1 as MNHEY and CDR2 as SVGEGT. The CDR3 covers 14 residues. Written as DNA, the CDR3 is TGTGCCAGCAGTAGACAGGGGACTGGAGATGGCTACACCTTC. This encodes CASSRQGTGDGYTF.

The chain joins TRBV4-3 to TRBJ2-2, with 8 bases identical to TRBD2. The CDR3 has 19 residues. Germline CDR1 LGHNA, CDR2 YSLEER. V gave up 4 bases and J gave up 5 bases; unmatched junction bases: 18. Written as DNA, the CDR3 is TGCGCCAGCAGCCCTTCAGGATACCCGGGACTAGTCGTTACCGGGGAGCTGTTTTTT. It codes for CASSPSGYPGLVVTGELFF.

This chain links TRBV7-9 with TRBJ2-7; no clear D. Germline lookup yields CDR1 SEHNR and CDR2 FQNEAQ (reference sequence). Between the trimmed V and J ends, which lost 0 bases and 6 bases, there was a span of 3 bases. This CDR3 is 11 amino acids long. CDR3: CASSLAFEQYF. In DNA form, the CDR3 reads TGTGCCAGCAGCTTAGCGTTCGAGCAGTACTTC.

The chain combines TRBV6-5 with TRBJ2-1, with a tentative D call TRBD2 (5 bases). V was clipped by 7 bases and J by 11 bases, with 15 bases between them. The length of the CDR3 is 12 residues. Germline lookup yields CDR1 MNHEY and CDR2 SVGAGI. The CDR3 nucleotides are TGTGCCAGCACCTACAGAAGCGGTAAGCAGTTCTTC. Translating gives CASTYRSGKQFF.

The rearrangement joins TRBV5-1 to TRBJ2-7; 7 bases are shared with TRBD1. The V gene's germline CDR1 is SGHRS and CDR2 YFSETQ. The CDR3 length is 13 residues. Trimming removed 4 bases from V and 1 base from J; junction bases left unmatched: 2. Written as DNA, the CDR3 is TGCGCCAGCAGCCCACAGGGGTCCTACGAGCAGTACTTC. Translated: CASSPQGSYEQYF.

The V call is TRBV6-2 or TRBV6-3, the J call TRBJ1-2, with 7 nucleotides matching TRBD1. The CDR3 consists of 14 residues. Trimming took 5 bases from V and 2 from J; bases not matched to a gene: 5. Per germline, CDR1 MNHEY and CDR2 SVGEGT. CDR3 sequence: CASSKTGTNYGYTF. CDR3 DNA: TGTGCCAGCAGTAAGACAGGGACCAACTATGGCTACACCTTC.

The chain links TRBV5-1 to TRBJ1-4, with 10 nucleotides matching TRBD1. The germline CDR1 and CDR2 sequences are SGHRS and YFSETQ. With 5 bases clipped from V and 8 bases from J, the junction kept 6 bases outside the gene matches. The CDR3 runs 14 residues. CDR3 residues: CASSDRGRKEKLFF. CDR3 in DNA: TGCGCCAGCAGTGACAGGGGGCGGAAAGAAAAACTGTTTTTT.

The chain is built from TRBV10-1 and TRBJ2-1, with D tentatively TRBD1 (6 bases). This CDR3 comprises 13 residues. The germline CDR1 and CDR2 sequences are WNHNN and SYGVQD (reference sequence). V lost 8 bases, J lost 8 bases, and 16 bases lay in between. The CDR3, as DNA: TGCGCCAGCGGGACATCCGCGCCAGATGAGCAGTTCTTC. It yields the protein CASGTSAPDEQFF.

The V and J genes are TRBV5-8 and TRBJ2-7; D might be TRBD2 (5 bases). V was cut by 4 bases and J by 6 bases, with 14 bases left in between. There are 13 residues in the CDR3. Germline CDR1 reads SGHTS; CDR2 reads YDEGEE. CDR3 region: CASSPRTGSEQYF. The CDR3 DNA follows: TGTGCCAGCAGCCCTCGGACGGGGTCCGAGCAGTACTTC.

This clone occurred once. This chain joins TRBV6-8 and TRBJ1-6; D remains ambiguous. Germline V gene sequence: CDR1 MNHGY, CDR2 SAAAGT. The CDR3 covers 17 residues. V lost 7 bases, J lost 5 bases, and 21 bases lay in between. The CDR3 reads CASISDTNFRDNSPLHF. CDR3 in DNA: TGTGCCAGCATCAGCGACACCAACTTCCGAGATAATTCACCCCTCCACTTT.

The gene calls are TRBV5-5 and TRBJ2-7, with D perhaps TRBD1 or TRBD2 (5 bases each). Germline lookup yields CDR1 SGHKS and CDR2 YYEKEE (reference sequence). The V gene lost 5 bases and the J gene lost 3 bases, with 21 bases spanning the gap. CDR3 length: 16 amino acids. Here the CDR3 DNA reads TGTGCCAGCAGTTTAGCACCCCGGGACGGCGGCTACGAGCAGTACTTC. It translates to CASSLAPRDGGYEQYF.

This chain joins TRBV19 and TRBJ1-1; no reliable D call. From germline, CDR1 is LNHDA and CDR2 SQIVND (reference sequence). The length of the CDR3 is 12 residues. Between the trimmed V and J ends, which lost 4 bases and 3 bases, there was a span of 6 bases. The CDR3 loop is CASSKRYTEAFF. The CDR3, as DNA: TGTGCCAGTAGTAAGCGGTACACTGAAGCTTTCTTT.

The chain links TRBV4-3 to TRBJ2-5, with D possibly matching TRBD1 (6 bases). This CDR3 is 16 amino acids long. With 0 bases removed from V and 5 bases from J, the gap between germline ends came to 16 bases. Germline V CDR1 and CDR2: LGHNA, YSLEER. CDR3 coding DNA: TGCGCCAGCAGCCAAGAATCCAGGGGAGTTAGGGAGACCCAGTACTTC. Translating gives CASSQESRGVRETQYF.

V gene TRBV7-9 combines with J gene TRBJ2-2; D perhaps matches TRBD2 (6 bases). Germline V CDR1 and CDR2: SEHNR, FQNEAQ (reference sequence). The CDR3 length is 13 residues. V was shortened by 5 bases and J by 5 bases, with 9 bases between the two germline ends. The CDR3 DNA reads TGTGCCAGCAGCCGACGGGAGACCGGGGAGCTGTTTTTT. It codes for CASSRRETGELFF.

The chain employs TRBV4-1 and TRBJ2-7; no clear D gene. The germline CDR1 and CDR2 sequences are MGHRA and YSYEKL. The germline V and J ends were trimmed by 1 base and 5 bases, with 6 bases remaining between them. The CDR3 has 12 amino acids. This chain's CDR3 is CASSQADHEQYF. In DNA form, the CDR3 reads TGCGCCAGCAGCCAAGCGGACCACGAGCAGTACTTC.

The chain is built from TRBV5-6 and TRBJ2-5, with 7 nucleotides matching TRBD1. V lost 3 bases, J lost 3 bases, and 8 bases stayed unmatched. Germline CDR1 is SGHDT and CDR2 is YYEEEE. This CDR3 spans 15 amino acids. Here the CDR3 DNA reads TGTGCCAGCAGCTACACCGGGACAGCTGAAGAGACCCAGTACTTC. Translated: CASSYTGTAEETQYF.

V and J are TRBV5-1 and TRBJ1-4, with 7 bases fitting TRBD1. The CDR3 consists of 13 residues. Trimming took 0 bases from V and 7 from J; bases not matched to a gene: 0. Germline-derived CDR1 and CDR2 are SGHRS and YFSETQ. The CDR3 protein is CASSLGQGEKLFF. CDR3 bases: TGCGCCAGCAGCTTGGGACAGGGTGAAAAACTGTTTTTT.

The chain is built from TRBV5-1 and TRBJ2-2, with D perhaps given as TRBD1 or TRBD2 (7 bases each). Germline lookup yields CDR1 SGHRS and CDR2 YFSETQ. V dropped 5 bases and J dropped 4 bases, with 24 bases sitting between them. The CDR3 is 18 residues long. The CDR3 nucleotides are TGCGCCAGCAGTCGCCCAACCCCAGGGGGGGGAACCACCGGGGAGCTGTTTTTT. This translates into CASSRPTPGGGTTGELFF.

The CDR3 bases are TGTGCCAGCGGAAACAGGCTCTCCGCTGAAGCTTTCTTT. Amino acids: CASGNRLSAEAFF. The V and J genes are TRBV6-5 and TRBJ1-1, with a weak D call TRBD1 (5 bases). Trimming left V 8 bases short and J 6 bases short, with 16 bases between. CDR1 and CDR2 (germline): MNHEY, SVGAGI. This CDR3 has 13 residues.

This clone has only one observation. The DNA for the CDR3 is TGTGCCAGCAGTCCCGGGACAGGGTATGGCGATTCACCCCTCCACTTT. Translated, it gives CASSPGTGYGDSPLHF. The chain links TRBV2 to TRBJ1-6; 9 bases fit TRBD1. The CDR3 runs to 16 residues. The J segment lost 8 bases and the V segment lost 5 bases, leaving 10 bases of the junction unmatched. Germline V gene data show CDR1 as SNHLY and CDR2 as FYNNEI.

The V gene is TRBV28, the J gene TRBJ2-7; D is perhaps TRBD2 (5 bases). V dropped 5 bases and J dropped 6 bases, with 11 bases sitting between them. The CDR3 contains 12 residues. Germline V lookup: CDR1 MDHEN, CDR2 SYDVKM. CDR3 sequence: CASSPLLAEQYF. In DNA, the CDR3 is TGTGCCAGCAGTCCCCTCCTAGCCGAGCAGTACTTC.

This clone was seen just once. V gene TRBV7-9 combines with J gene TRBJ1-4; D might be TRBD1 (6 bases). The V gene lost 2 bases and the J gene lost 8 bases, with 15 bases spanning the gap. The CDR3 contains 15 residues. The germline V gene encodes CDR1 SEHNR and CDR2 FQNEAQ (reference sequence). For the CDR3, the DNA is TGTGCCAGCAGCTTACAGGCGTCAGGGGAGGAAAAACTGTTTTTT. Its protein is CASSLQASGEEKLFF.

This clone was seen just once. The chain uses TRBV3-1 (or the pseudogene TRBV3-2) and TRBJ2-5; 11 nucleotides align to TRBD2. CDR1 is LGHDT and CDR2 is YNNKEL in the germline V gene (reference sequence). V lost 0 bases, J lost 5 bases, and 14 bases stayed unmatched. This CDR3 comprises 19 residues. In nucleotides, the CDR3 is TGTGCCAGCAGCCAAGATAGGTGGTATAGCGGGGGGGCAGGGGAGACCCAGTACTTC. Translating it yields CASSQDRWYSGGAGETQYF.

V and J are TRBV4-1 and TRBJ2-2; D perhaps matches TRBD1 (6 bases). V gave up 0 bases and J gave up 5 bases, with 10 bases separating them. The CDR3 is 15 amino acids. Germline loops: CDR1 MGHRA, CDR2 YSYEKL. The CDR3 protein is CASSQDMDRTGELFF. The CDR3 region has the DNA TGCGCCAGCAGCCAAGATATGGACAGAACCGGGGAGCTGTTTTTT.

In this sample, this clone turned up a few times. This chain joins TRBV7-9 and TRBJ2-5; D might be TRBD2 (5 bases). Germline V gives CDR1 SEHNR, CDR2 FQNEAQ (reference sequence). The V gene lost 5 bases and the J gene lost 1 base, with 23 bases spanning the gap. The CDR3 spans 18 residues. The DNA of the CDR3 is TGTGCCAGCAGCCGCAAACGACCCCGTTTCGGAGGCCAAGAGACCCAGTACTTC. Translation gives CASSRKRPRFGGQETQYF.